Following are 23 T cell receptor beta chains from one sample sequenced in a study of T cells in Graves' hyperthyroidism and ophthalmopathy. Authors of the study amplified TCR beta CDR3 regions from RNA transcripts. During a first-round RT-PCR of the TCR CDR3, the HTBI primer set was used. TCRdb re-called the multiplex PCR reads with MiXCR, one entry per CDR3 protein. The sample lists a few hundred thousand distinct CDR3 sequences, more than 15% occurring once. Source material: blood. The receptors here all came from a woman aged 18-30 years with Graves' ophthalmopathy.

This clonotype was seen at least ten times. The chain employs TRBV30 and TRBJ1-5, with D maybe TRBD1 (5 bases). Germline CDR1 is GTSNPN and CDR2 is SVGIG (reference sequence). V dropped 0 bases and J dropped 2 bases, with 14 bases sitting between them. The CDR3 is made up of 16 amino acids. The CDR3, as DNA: TGTGCCTGGAGTGTAGAGGGGCTTACCGGCAATCAGCCCCAGCATTTT. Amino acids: CAWSVEGLTGNQPQHF. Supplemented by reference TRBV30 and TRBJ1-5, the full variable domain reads SQTIHQWPATLVQPVGSPLSLECTVEGTSNPNLYWYRQAAGRGLQLLFYSVGIGQISSEVPQNLSASRPQDRQFILSSKKLLLSDSGFYLCAWSVEGLTGNQPQHFGDGTRLSIL.

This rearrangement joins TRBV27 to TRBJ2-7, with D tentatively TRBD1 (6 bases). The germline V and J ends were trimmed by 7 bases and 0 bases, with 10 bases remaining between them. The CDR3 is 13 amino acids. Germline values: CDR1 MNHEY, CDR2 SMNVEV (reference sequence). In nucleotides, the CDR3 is TGTGCCAGCATGGACAGACTCTCCTACGAGCAGTACTTC. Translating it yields CASMDRLSYEQYF.

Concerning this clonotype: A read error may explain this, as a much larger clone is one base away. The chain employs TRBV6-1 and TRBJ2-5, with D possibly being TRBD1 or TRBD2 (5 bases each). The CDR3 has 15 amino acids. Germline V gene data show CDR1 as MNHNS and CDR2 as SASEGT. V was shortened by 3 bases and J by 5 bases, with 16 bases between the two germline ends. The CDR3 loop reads CASSDPARGVETQYF. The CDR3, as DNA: TGTGCCAGCAGTGATCCCGCACGAGGGGTCGAGACCCAGTACTTC.

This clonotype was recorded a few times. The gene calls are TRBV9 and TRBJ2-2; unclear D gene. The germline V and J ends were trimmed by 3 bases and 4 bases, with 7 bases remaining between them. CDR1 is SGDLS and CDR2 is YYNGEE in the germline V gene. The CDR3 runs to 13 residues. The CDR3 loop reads CASSAEVTGELFF. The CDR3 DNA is TGTGCCAGCAGCGCGGAAGTCACCGGGGAGCTGTTTTTT.

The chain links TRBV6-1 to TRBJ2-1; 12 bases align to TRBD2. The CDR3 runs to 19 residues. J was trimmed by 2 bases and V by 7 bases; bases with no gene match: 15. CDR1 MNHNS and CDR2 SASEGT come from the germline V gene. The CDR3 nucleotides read TGTGCCAGCAATCAACGGCTAGCGGGGGGGCCGACCCCCTACAATGAGCAGTTCTTC. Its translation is CASNQRLAGGPTPYNEQFF.

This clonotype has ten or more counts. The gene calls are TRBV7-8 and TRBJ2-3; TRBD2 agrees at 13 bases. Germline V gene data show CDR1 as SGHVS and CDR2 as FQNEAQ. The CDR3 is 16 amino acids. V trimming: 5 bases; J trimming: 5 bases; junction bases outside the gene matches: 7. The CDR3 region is CASSQTGLAGQDTQYF. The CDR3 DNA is TGTGCCAGCAGCCAAACGGGACTAGCGGGACAAGATACGCAGTATTTT.

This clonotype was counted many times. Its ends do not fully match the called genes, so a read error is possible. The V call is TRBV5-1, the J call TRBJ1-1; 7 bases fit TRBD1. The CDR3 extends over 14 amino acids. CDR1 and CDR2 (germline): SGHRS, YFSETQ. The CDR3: CASSSGQLNTEAFF. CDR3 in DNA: TGTGCCAGCAGTTCGGGACAGCTTAACACTGAAGCTTTCTTT. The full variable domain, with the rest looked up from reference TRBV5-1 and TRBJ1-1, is KAGVTQTPRYLIKTRGQQVTLSCSPISGHRSVSWYQQTPGQGLQFLFEYFSETQRNKGNFPGRFSGRQFSNSRSEMNVSTLELGDSALYLCASSSGQLNTEAFFGQGTRLTVV.

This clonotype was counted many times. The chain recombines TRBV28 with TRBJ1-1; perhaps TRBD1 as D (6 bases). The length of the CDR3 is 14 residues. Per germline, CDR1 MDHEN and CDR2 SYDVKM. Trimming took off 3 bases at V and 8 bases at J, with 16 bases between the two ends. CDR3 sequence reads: CASSFSPGDGEAFF. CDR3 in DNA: TGTGCCAGCAGTTTCAGCCCAGGGGACGGGGAAGCTTTCTTT.

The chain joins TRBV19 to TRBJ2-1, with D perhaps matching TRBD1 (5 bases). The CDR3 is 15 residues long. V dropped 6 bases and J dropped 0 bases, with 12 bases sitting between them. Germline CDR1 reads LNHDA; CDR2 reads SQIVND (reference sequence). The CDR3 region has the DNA TGTGCCAGTAGCCCGGATCAGGGCTCCTACAATGAGCAGTTCTTC. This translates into CASSPDQGSYNEQFF.

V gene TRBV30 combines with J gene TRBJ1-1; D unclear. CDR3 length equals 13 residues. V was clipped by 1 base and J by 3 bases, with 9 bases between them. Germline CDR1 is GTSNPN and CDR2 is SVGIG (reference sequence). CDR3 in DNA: TGTGCCTGGAGTGCAACAAGGGACACTGAAGCTTTCTTT. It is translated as CAWSATRDTEAFF. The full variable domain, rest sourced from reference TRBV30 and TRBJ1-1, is SQTIHQWPATLVQPVGSPLSLECTVEGTSNPNLYWYRQAAGRGLQLLFYSVGIGQISSEVPQNLSASRPQDRQFILSSKKLLLSDSGFYLCAWSATRDTEAFFGQGTRLTVV.

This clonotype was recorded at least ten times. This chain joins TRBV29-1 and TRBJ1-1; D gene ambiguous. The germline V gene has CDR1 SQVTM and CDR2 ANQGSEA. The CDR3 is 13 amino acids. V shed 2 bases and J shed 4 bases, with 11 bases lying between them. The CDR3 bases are TGCAGCGTTGAAAAGAAAGGGAGCACTGAAGCTTTCTTT. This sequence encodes CSVEKKGSTEAFF.

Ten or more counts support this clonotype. The CDR3 region has the DNA TGTGCCAGCAGTGGGGACAGTCGGTATGGCTACACCTTC. It codes for CASSGDSRYGYTF. The V call is TRBV27, the J call TRBJ1-2, with TRBD1 matching 7 bases. Germline loops: CDR1 MNHEY, CDR2 SMNVEV (reference sequence). This CDR3 is 13 amino acids long. Losses at the gene ends were 5 bases for V and 5 bases for J; bases not matched to a gene: 5.

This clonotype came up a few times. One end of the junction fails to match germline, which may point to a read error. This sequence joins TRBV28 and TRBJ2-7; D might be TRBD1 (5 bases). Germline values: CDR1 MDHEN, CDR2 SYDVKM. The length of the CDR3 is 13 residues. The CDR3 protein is CAGSETATYEQYF. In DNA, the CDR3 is TGTGCCGGCAGTGAGACAGCAACCTACGAGCAGTACTTC.

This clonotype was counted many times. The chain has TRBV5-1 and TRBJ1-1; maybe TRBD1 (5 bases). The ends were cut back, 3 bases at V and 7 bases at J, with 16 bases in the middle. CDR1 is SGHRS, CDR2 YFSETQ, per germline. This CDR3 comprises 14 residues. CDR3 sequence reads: CASSWWGTDHEAFF. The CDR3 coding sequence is TGCGCCAGCAGCTGGTGGGGCACGGACCATGAAGCTTTCTTT.

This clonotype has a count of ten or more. This CDR3 is CSVEGQLADTQYF. The CDR3 coding sequence is TGCAGCGTTGAGGGACAATTGGCGGATACGCAGTATTTT. The chain uses TRBV29-1 and TRBJ2-3, with TRBD1 as a possible D gene (6 bases). Trimming took off 3 bases at V and 6 bases at J, with 13 bases between the two ends. CDR1 is SQVTM, CDR2 ANQGSEA, per germline. The CDR3 extends over 13 amino acids.

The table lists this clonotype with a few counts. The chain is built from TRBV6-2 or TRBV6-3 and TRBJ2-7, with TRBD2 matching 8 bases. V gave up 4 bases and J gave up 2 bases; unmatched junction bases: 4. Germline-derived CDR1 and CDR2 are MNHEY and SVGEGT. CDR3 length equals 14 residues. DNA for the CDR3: TGTGCCAGCAGTTTACTAGCGGAGGCCTACGAGCAGTACTTC. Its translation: CASSLLAEAYEQYF.

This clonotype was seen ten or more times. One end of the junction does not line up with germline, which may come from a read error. The CDR3 region has the DNA TGTGCCAGCACCTTGGGCGGGGGCCCTGAAGCTTTCTTT. Amino acids: CASTLGGGPEAFF. The rearrangement joins TRBV5-6 to TRBJ1-1; D may be TRBD1 (6 bases). CDR1 and CDR2 from the germline V gene are SGHDT and YYEEEE. The CDR3 extends over 13 amino acids.

The CDR3 sequence: CASSLGDRTAYEQYF. CDR3 DNA sequence: TGCGCCAGCAGCCTGGGGGACAGGACAGCTTACGAGCAGTACTTC. V gene TRBV5-1 combines with J gene TRBJ2-7, with TRBD1 matching over 8 bases. CDR1 and CDR2 from the germline V gene are SGHRS and YFSETQ. After removal of 4 bases from V and 4 bases from J, the junction contained 10 bases not matched to a gene. The CDR3 is 15 amino acids.

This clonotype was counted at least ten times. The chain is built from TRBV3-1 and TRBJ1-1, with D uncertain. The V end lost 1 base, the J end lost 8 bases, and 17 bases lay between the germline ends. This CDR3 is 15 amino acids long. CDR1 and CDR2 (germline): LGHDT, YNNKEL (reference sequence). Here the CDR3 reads CASSQGDKGIPEAFF. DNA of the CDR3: TGTGCCAGCAGCCAAGGAGACAAGGGAATTCCCGAAGCTTTCTTT.

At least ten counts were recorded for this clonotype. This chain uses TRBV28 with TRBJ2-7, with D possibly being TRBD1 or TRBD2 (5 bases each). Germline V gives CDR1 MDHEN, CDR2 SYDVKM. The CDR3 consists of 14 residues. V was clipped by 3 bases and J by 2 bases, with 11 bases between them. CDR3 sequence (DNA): TGTGCCAGCAGTTTCCGGGACCTCGCCTACGAGCAGTACTTC. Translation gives CASSFRDLAYEQYF.

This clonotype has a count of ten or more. The CDR3 region is CASSLWDRLQETQYF. The CDR3 nucleotides are TGTGCCAGCAGCTTATGGGACAGACTCCAAGAGACCCAGTACTTC. The chain couples TRBV7-2 to TRBJ2-5; the match to TRBD1 covers 7 bases. The germline V gene encodes CDR1 SGHTA and CDR2 FQGNSA. This CDR3 region has 15 residues. V shed 2 bases, J shed 1 base, and the junction held 4 bases outside the gene matches. The full variable domain, with the rest looked up from reference TRBV7-2 and TRBJ2-5, is GAGVSQSPSNKVTEKGKDVELRCDPISGHTALYWYRQSLGQGLEFLIYFQGNSAPDKSGLPSDRFSAERTGGSVSTLTIQRTQQEDSAVYLCASSLWDRLQETQYFGPGTRLLVL.

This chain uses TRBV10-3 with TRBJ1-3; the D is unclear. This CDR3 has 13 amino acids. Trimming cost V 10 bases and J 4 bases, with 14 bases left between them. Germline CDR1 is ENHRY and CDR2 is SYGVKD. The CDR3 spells CATLEVSGNTIYF. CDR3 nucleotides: TGTGCCACGTTGGAGGTGAGCGGAAACACCATATATTTT.

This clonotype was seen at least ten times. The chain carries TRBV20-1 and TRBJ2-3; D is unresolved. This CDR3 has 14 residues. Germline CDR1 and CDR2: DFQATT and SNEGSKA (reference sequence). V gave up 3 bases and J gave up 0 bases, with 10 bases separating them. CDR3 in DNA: TGCAGTGCTAGTGGCAGCGATAGCACAGATACGCAGTATTTT. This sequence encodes CSASGSDSTDTQYF.